A single sample gave rise to the 10 T cell receptor beta chains below, sequenced in a study of T cells in women clearing cervical HPV infection. TCRdb's copy holds only in-frame clones and misses some; the assay was immunoSEQ multiplex PCR. The sample totals tens of thousands of clones; its top ten clones hold around 7.6%. Sequencing was carried out using blood buffy coat. The receptors here all came from a woman aged 18 to 75 with a cervical HPV16 infection that either progressed to CIN3+ or cleared (not recorded which).

Points on this clone: The read ends 3 residues shy of where the CDR3 ends; the end is completed using the germline J gene. The chain recombines TRBV18 with TRBJ1-2; a possible D gene is TRBD1 (5 bases). This CDR3 is built from 17 residues. V dropped 0 bases and J dropped 4 bases, with 18 bases sitting between them. Looked up from germline, CDR1 is KGHSH and CDR2 is LQKENI. The DNA read from the CDR3 is TGTGCCAGCTCACCACCGGCCAGGACAAGCTACTCCTATGGC. It is translated as CASSPPARTSYSYG. The complete CDR3 protein is CASSPPARTSYSYGYTF.

The sequenced CDR3 bases are TGTGCCAGCAGCTTGAGGGACTCTACG. It codes for CASSLRDST. The full CDR3 reads CASSLRDSTQYF. V gene TRBV5-8 combines with J gene TRBJ2-3; tentative D call: TRBD2 (6 bases). The CDR3 goes on 3 residues after the read ends, and that part is filled in from the germline J gene. Trimming took off 1 base at V and 8 bases at J, with 8 bases between the two ends. Germline CDR1 SGHTS, CDR2 YDEGEE. The CDR3 extends over 12 amino acids.

A word on this clone: The sequence runs out 3 residues before the end of the CDR3; the remainder is reconstructed from the germline J gene. The chain recombines TRBV20-1 with TRBJ2-1, with D tentatively TRBD2 (7 bases). The CDR3 consists of 14 residues. CDR1 is DFQATT, CDR2 SNEGSKA, per germline (reference sequence). V was pared by 5 bases and J by 4 bases, with 15 bases between. The chain's CDR3 is CSAGGGTTYNEQFF. The CDR3 bases that were read are TGCAGTGCTGGCGGGGGCACTACTTACAATGAG.

Worth noting for this clone: Read data end 3 residues before the CDR3 end; the end is taken from the germline J gene. The J gene is TRBJ2-2, the V gene TRBV7-2, with a possible D match to TRBD1 (6 bases). The germline CDR1 and CDR2 sequences are SGHTA and FQGNSA. The length of the CDR3 is 14 residues. Trimming removed 5 bases at V and 1 base at J, with 8 bases between. The sequenced CDR3 bases are TGTGCCAGCAGCCTGGGACAGAACACCGGGGAG. Its protein product is CASSLGQNTGE. The complete CDR3 protein is CASSLGQNTGELFF.

Of note for this clone: The sequence runs out 3 residues before the end of the CDR3; the remainder is reconstructed from the germline J gene. The genes are TRBV5-4 and TRBJ2-1, with D possibly matching TRBD2 (6 bases). There are 15 residues in the CDR3. Germline V gene data show CDR1 as SGHNT and CDR2 as YYREEE (reference sequence). Trimming left V 4 bases short and J 1 base short, with 12 bases between. The CDR3 bases that were read are TGTGCCAGCAGCCCTGGGACTGATTCCTACAATGAG. It encodes CASSPGTDSYNE. The CDR3 reads in full as CASSPGTDSYNEQFF. The full variable domain, with the rest looked up from reference TRBV5-4 and TRBJ2-1, is ETGVTQSPTHLIKTRGQQVTLRCSSQSGHNTVSWYQQALGQGPQFIFQYYREEENGRGNFPPRFSGLQFPNYSSELNVNALELDDSALYLCASSPGTDSYNEQFFGPGTRLTVL.

Worth noting for this clone: The sequence runs out 3 residues before the end of the CDR3; the remainder is reconstructed from the germline J gene. The rearrangement uses TRBV7-9 and TRBJ1-2; possible D gene TRBD1, 5 bases. V was clipped by 5 bases and J by 4 bases, with 11 bases between them. The CDR3 is 13 amino acids. Germline CDR1 and CDR2: SEHNR and FQNEAQ (reference sequence). CDR3 amino acids: CASSPGGAYGYTF. CDR3 DNA, as far as it was read: TGTGCCAGCAGCCCCGGGGGAGCCTATGGC.

Notes on this clone: The CDR3 extends 3 residues past the end of the read, so its final part is completed from the germline J gene. V and J are TRBV20-1 and TRBJ1-3; 9 bases are shared with TRBD1. V was clipped by 6 bases and J by 4 bases; unmatched bases: 7. The CDR3 loop spans 14 amino acids. Germline V CDR1 and CDR2: DFQATT, SNEGSKA (reference sequence). The covered CDR3 bases are TGCAGTGCCCGGGACAGGGTGGCAGGAAACACC. Protein product: CSARDRVAGNT. The entire CDR3 protein reads CSARDRVAGNTIYF.

With regard to this clone: The read is 3 residues too short to cover the CDR3 end, so that end is filled in from the germline J gene. The V and J genes are TRBV6-4 and TRBJ2-3; D is unclear. Germline CDR1 MRHNA, CDR2 SNTAGT. CDR3 size: 13 residues. Trimming removed 3 bases at V and 3 bases at J, with 7 bases between. CDR3 protein: CASSEGATDTQYF. CDR3 DNA, as far as it was read: TGTGCCAGCAGTGAGGGCGCAACAGATACG.

As for this clone: The read finishes 3 residues shy of the CDR3 end, and the germline J gene is used to complete it. The V and J genes are TRBV20-1 and TRBJ1-2; D is undetermined. This CDR3 comprises 14 residues. V gave up 0 bases and J gave up 5 bases, with 13 bases separating them. Germline V lookup: CDR1 DFQATT, CDR2 SNEGSKA (reference sequence). The CDR3 is CSARDPATEYGYTF. Incomplete CDR3 DNA: TGCAGTGCTAGAGATCCGGCGACTGAGTATGGC.

In regard to this clone: The read ends 3 residues shy of where the CDR3 ends; the end is completed using the germline J gene. The chain recombines TRBV7-3 with TRBJ1-2; TRBD1 aligns across 7 bases. Germline trimming cut 5 bases from V and 3 bases from J; bases unmatched to any gene: 12. CDR1 and CDR2 from the germline V gene are SGHTA and FQGTGA. CDR3 length: 16 amino acids. CDR3 sequence reads: CASSPHGGGEDYGYTF. The CDR3 bases that were read are TGTGCCAGCAGCCCCCATGGAGGGGGCGAGGACTATGGC. The full variable domain, with the rest looked up from reference TRBV7-3 and TRBJ1-2, is GAGVSQTPSNKVTEKGKYVELRCDPISGHTALYWYRQSLGQGPEFLIYFQGTGAADDSGLPNDRFFAVRPEGSVSTLKIQRTERGDSAVYLCASSPHGGGEDYGYTFGSGTRLTVV.